This is a list of T cell receptor beta chains from one sample in a study of shared clonotypes between healthy human individuals. The method was immunoSEQ multiplex PCR; TCRdb's version includes in-frame clones alone and lacks a portion of them. The table has over 800,000 clones, nearly 95% seen once. Input material: naive CD8+ T cells sorted from blood. The receptor source for this set is a man younger than 40 in good health. CDR3s include the opening cysteine and the closing phenylalanine or tryptophan. Each record gives: clone size, V gene, J gene, D gene, CDR3 DNA, CDR3 protein. D genes are given only for firm matches. Part of the rows lack a size; the others show once, few, many or a class for expanded clones.

clone size: -
V gene: TRBV6-5
J gene: TRBJ2-7
D gene: TRBD1
CDR3 DNA: TGTGCCAGCAGCCTCGGGACAGGGGTTTACGAGCAGTACTTC
CDR3 protein: CASSLGTGVYEQYF

clone size: -
V gene: TRBV11-2
J gene: TRBJ1-2
D gene: -
CDR3 DNA: TGTGCCAGCAGCCCATTCGGGGGCAACTATGGCTACACCTTC
CDR3 protein: CASSPFGGNYGYTF

clone size: -
V gene: TRBV19
J gene: TRBJ2-7
D gene: -
CDR3 DNA: TGTGCCAGTAGTATTCAGGACACGATTCTCTACGAGCAGTACTTC
CDR3 protein: CASSIQDTILYEQYF

clone size: -
V gene: TRBV7-9
J gene: TRBJ2-5
D gene: -
CDR3 DNA: TGTGCCAGCAGCTTCCCTCTCGGGACGTCCCAGTACTTC
CDR3 protein: CASSFPLGTSQYF

clone size: -
V gene: TRBV5-6
J gene: TRBJ1-5
D gene: -
CDR3 DNA: TGTGCCAGCAGCTCCGACAAGGTTAGCAATCAGCCCCAGCATTTT
CDR3 protein: CASSSDKVSNQPQHF

clone size: -
V gene: TRBV2
J gene: TRBJ2-5
D gene: TRBD1
CDR3 DNA: TGTGCCAGCCGGGACAGGGGGCTAGAGACCCAGTACTTC
CDR3 protein: CASRDRGLETQYF

clone size: -
V gene: TRBV5-1
J gene: TRBJ2-5
D gene: TRBD1
CDR3 DNA: TGCGCCAGCAGCTTGGCCTTGGGACAGTACCAAGAGACCCAGTACTTC
CDR3 protein: CASSLALGQYQETQYF

clone size: -
V gene: TRBV28
J gene: TRBJ2-3
D gene: TRBD2
CDR3 DNA: TGTGCCAGCAGTTTATTTACTAGCGGGAGAGATACGCAGTATTTT
CDR3 protein: CASSLFTSGRDTQYF

clone size: once
V gene: TRBV28
J gene: TRBJ1-1
D gene: TRBD1
CDR3 DNA: TGTGCCAGCGGAAAAAACAGGGGTTGGAACACTGAAGCTTTCTTT
CDR3 protein: CASGKNRGWNTEAFF

clone size: -
V gene: TRBV19
J gene: TRBJ2-1
D gene: -
CDR3 DNA: TGTGCCAGTAGTGACTACTCCTACAATGAGCAGTTCTTC
CDR3 protein: CASSDYSYNEQFF

clone size: -
V gene: TRBV9
J gene: TRBJ2-3
D gene: -
CDR3 DNA: TGTGCCAGCAGCGTAGAGGGGGGGCCTTTCACAGATACGCAGTATTTT
CDR3 protein: CASSVEGGPFTDTQYF

clone size: -
V gene: TRBV28
J gene: TRBJ2-1
D gene: TRBD2
CDR3 DNA: TGTGCCAGCAGACCCTTACTAGCGGGAGGGGAAAATGAGCAGTTCTTC
CDR3 protein: CASRPLLAGGENEQFF

clone size: -
V gene: TRBV2
J gene: TRBJ1-1
D gene: -
CDR3 DNA: TGTGCCAGCAGTCCGGGACACCTTATCACTGAAGCTTTCTTT
CDR3 protein: CASSPGHLITEAFF

clone size: few
V gene: TRBV9
J gene: TRBJ2-2
D gene: -
CDR3 DNA: TGTGCCAGCAGCCCCAAATCCGTCGGTGTGGGGGAGCTGTTTTTT
CDR3 protein: CASSPKSVGVGELFF

clone size: -
V gene: TRBV7-9
J gene: TRBJ2-7
D gene: TRBD1
CDR3 DNA: TGTGCCAGCAGCTTGACCGGGACAGAATCCTACGAGCAGTACTTC
CDR3 protein: CASSLTGTESYEQYF

clone size: -
V gene: TRBV11-3
J gene: TRBJ2-3
D gene: TRBD2
CDR3 DNA: TGTGCCAGCAGCTCGGGACTAGCGGGAGACGTAGATACGCAGTATTTT
CDR3 protein: CASSSGLAGDVDTQYF

clone size: once
V gene: TRBV5-1
J gene: TRBJ2-5
D gene: TRBD2
CDR3 DNA: TGCGCCAGCAGCCCGGGGACTAGCGGGATGGAGACCCAGTACTTC
CDR3 protein: CASSPGTSGMETQYF

clone size: -
V gene: TRBV4-1
J gene: TRBJ2-3
D gene: TRBD2
CDR3 DNA: TGCGCCAGCAGCCCGATTAGTACTAGCGGGAGGCGTACGCAGTATTTT
CDR3 protein: CASSPISTSGRRTQYF

clone size: -
V gene: TRBV30
J gene: TRBJ1-5
D gene: -
CDR3 DNA: TGTGCCTGGAGTGTACTTGGTGGGCTTCAGCCCCAGCATTTT
CDR3 protein: CAWSVLGGLQPQHF

clone size: -
V gene: TRBV5-5
J gene: TRBJ1-4
D gene: -
CDR3 DNA: TGCGCCAGCAGCCGGCGGGTTGTCGAAAAACTGTTTTTT
CDR3 protein: CASSRRVVEKLFF

clone size: -
V gene: TRBV7-2
J gene: TRBJ2-7
D gene: -
CDR3 DNA: TGTGCCAGCAGCTTAAGGGATCGCAGCTCCTACGAGCAGTACTTC
CDR3 protein: CASSLRDRSSYEQYF

clone size: few
V gene: TRBV6-1
J gene: TRBJ2-7
D gene: -
CDR3 DNA: TGTGCCAGCAGTGAAAACCAGGGGTGGATCTCTACGAACCTCTTCTACGGGCAGTACTTC
CDR3 protein: CASSENQGWISTNLFYGQYF

clone size: -
V gene: TRBV14
J gene: TRBJ2-7
D gene: -
CDR3 DNA: TGTGCCAGCAGCCAATCCGAACCCCCAGGCTACGAGCAGTACTTC
CDR3 protein: CASSQSEPPGYEQYF

clone size: -
V gene: TRBV10-1
J gene: TRBJ2-1
D gene: TRBD2
CDR3 DNA: TGCGCCAGCAGTGAGTCTACTAGCGGGATTTACAATGAGCAGTTCTTC
CDR3 protein: CASSESTSGIYNEQFF

clone size: -
V gene: TRBV6-1
J gene: TRBJ1-2
D gene: TRBD1
CDR3 DNA: TGTGCCAGCAGTGAAGCCCCGCAGGGGGCCTCTGGCTACACCTTC
CDR3 protein: CASSEAPQGASGYTF

clone size: -
V gene: TRBV10-1
J gene: TRBJ2-7
D gene: TRBD1
CDR3 DNA: TGCGCCAGCAGAAGAACCGGGACAGGGGGGTGTGAGTACTTC
CDR3 protein: CASRRTGTGGCEYF

clone size: -
V gene: TRBV29-1
J gene: TRBJ2-1
D gene: TRBD1
CDR3 DNA: TGCAGCGTTGAATTCTACAGGGGTAATGAGCAGTTCTTC
CDR3 protein: CSVEFYRGNEQFF

clone size: many
V gene: TRBV6-1
J gene: TRBJ2-2
D gene: -
CDR3 DNA: TGTGCCAGCAGTCTAAGAGAGGAGGGGCCCGGGGAGCTGTTTTTT
CDR3 protein: CASSLREEGPGELFF

clone size: -
V gene: TRBV27
J gene: TRBJ1-2
D gene: -
CDR3 DNA: TGTGCCAGCAGTCAAGGGGACTTCTATGGCTACACCTTC
CDR3 protein: CASSQGDFYGYTF

clone size: -
V gene: TRBV4-3
J gene: TRBJ2-1
D gene: TRBD2
CDR3 DNA: TGCGCCAGCAGCCAAGATATCCCGACTAGCGGGCTCTACAATGAGCAGTTCTTC
CDR3 protein: CASSQDIPTSGLYNEQFF

clone size: -
V gene: TRBV6-6
J gene: TRBJ1-2
D gene: TRBD1
CDR3 DNA: TGTGCCAGCAGTTACGGGCCGGGGACAGGGGGTGGCTACACCTTC
CDR3 protein: CASSYGPGTGGGYTF

clone size: -
V gene: TRBV19
J gene: TRBJ2-7
D gene: -
CDR3 DNA: TGTGCCAGTAGTAAGGACAGACGGGGTACCTACGAGCAGTACTTC
CDR3 protein: CASSKDRRGTYEQYF

clone size: -
V gene: TRBV6-6
J gene: TRBJ1-2
D gene: -
CDR3 DNA: TGTGCCAGCAGTTTCTCGGAGAACAGCTATGGCTACACCTTC
CDR3 protein: CASSFSENSYGYTF

clone size: -
V gene: TRBV11-2
J gene: TRBJ1-1
D gene: -
CDR3 DNA: TGTGCCAGCAGCTTAGGAGGCTTAGAAGCTTTCTTT
CDR3 protein: CASSLGGLEAFF

clone size: -
V gene: TRBV2
J gene: TRBJ2-1
D gene: -
CDR3 DNA: TGTGCCAGCAGTCGACCCGGCCGGGAGCAGTTCTTC
CDR3 protein: CASSRPGREQFF

clone size: -
V gene: TRBV19
J gene: TRBJ2-2
D gene: -
CDR3 DNA: TGTGCCAGTAGTAATTCCGGGGAGCTGTTTTTT
CDR3 protein: CASSNSGELFF

clone size: -
V gene: TRBV19
J gene: TRBJ1-1
D gene: -
CDR3 DNA: TGTGCCAGTAGTATAGGGGGGTCCACTGAAGCTTTCTTT
CDR3 protein: CASSIGGSTEAFF

clone size: -
V gene: TRBV29-1
J gene: TRBJ2-7
D gene: TRBD1
CDR3 DNA: TGCAGCGGCTGGACAGGGCCTCCCGTTTCCGCCCGAGGGACCTACGAGCAGTACTTC
CDR3 protein: CSGWTGPPVSARGTYEQYF

clone size: -
V gene: TRBV7-9
J gene: TRBJ2-7
D gene: TRBD1
CDR3 DNA: TGTGCCAGCAGCCCCGTTGGACAGGCCTACGAGCAGTACTTC
CDR3 protein: CASSPVGQAYEQYF

clone size: -
V gene: TRBV9
J gene: TRBJ1-1
D gene: -
CDR3 DNA: TGTGCCAGCAGCGTGGGGCGAGGGGGCACTGAAGCTTTCTTT
CDR3 protein: CASSVGRGGTEAFF

clone size: -
V gene: TRBV7-2
J gene: TRBJ2-5
D gene: -
CDR3 DNA: TGTGCCAGCAGCTTTGCGGGGAGCCCGGGGGAGACCCAGTACTTC
CDR3 protein: CASSFAGSPGETQYF

clone size: -
V gene: TRBV28
J gene: TRBJ2-7
D gene: -
CDR3 DNA: TGTGCCAGCAGTCCCCTTGACTCCTACGAGCAGTACTTC
CDR3 protein: CASSPLDSYEQYF

clone size: -
V gene: TRBV7-2
J gene: TRBJ1-5
D gene: -
CDR3 DNA: TGTGCCAGCAGCCGTGTAGTCGCGGATAGCAATCAGCCCCAGCATTTT
CDR3 protein: CASSRVVADSNQPQHF

clone size: -
V gene: TRBV19
J gene: TRBJ1-5
D gene: -
CDR3 DNA: TGTGCCAGTAAAGGGCCGAGGGGGGATCTGCTAAACGAAGCCGAATATAGCAATCAGCCCCAGCATTTT
CDR3 protein: CASKGPRGDLLNEAEYSNQPQHF